This T cell receptor (beta chain) was sequenced for a study of molecular identifiers for immune sequencing clone quantification. TCRdb called the PCR reads again in MiXCR, with one record for every CDR3 protein. Of about 100,000 distinct CDR3 sequences in the sample, under 25% were seen once. CDR3 length: 14 amino acids. V lost 3 bases and J 7 bases, leaving 13 bases between the germline ends. This chain links TRBV12-3 or TRBV12-4 with TRBJ1-5; no clear D gene. The sample taken for sequencing was naive CD8+ T cells from blood, with Jurkat cell RNA spiked in. Subset meaning: FACS-sorted CD8+CD4-CCR7+CD45RA+ naive T cells. The sequence was obtained from a human donor in good health. Some libraries in this study had Jurkat cell RNA spiked in. CDR3 residues: CASSLSPGGQPQHF. In DNA form, the CDR3 reads TGTGCCAGCAGTTTGTCCCCGGGTGGACAGCCCCAGCATTTT.